Here is one TCR beta chain with its context. Its target antigen remains unknown. One base away there is no much larger clone; base qualities are not given. This sample stems from a study of beta chain features in type 1 diabetes (dated by TCRdb to the late 2010s). About the investigation overall: Patients and healthy donors did not differ in mean age, gender distribution, total cell number or subset yield. Regulatory and stem cell-like memory subsets were obtained from only 8 patients and roughly 8 healthy donors, while naive and central memory subsets were obtained from all 30 or so donors. Across all samples, approximately 100 million sorted cells were examined, and cell number per subset correlated strongly with RNA yield. In the study, recently diagnosed type 1 diabetes patients and matched healthy donors were compared on the TCRB repertoires of their sorted circulating CD4+ T cell subsets. Beyond this particular receptor, the publication reports: Because cDNA was sequenced instead of genomic DNA, activated cells with high expression could be over-represented, although the groups did not differ in activation or CD3 levels. Because the HLA sub-analyses included only small numbers of individuals, any influence of HLA type on TCRB rearrangement was left unresolved. In all four CD4+ subsets, TCRB CDR3 length was moderately but significantly shorter in type 1 diabetes patients. PCR may preferentially amplify shorter templates, but because patient and control samples were amplified and corrected together, any resulting skew would affect both groups equally. The naive, central memory and regulatory TCRB repertoires appeared to resemble one another more closely among patients than among healthy donors. At VDJ recombination sites, type 1 diabetes patients had fewer insertions and more deleted nucleotides, which implies abnormalities in thymic rearrangement.

Each donor gave one peripheral blood draw, averaging around 120 mL, which was collected into heparinised tubes. A BD FACSAria II and a panel including CD45RO, CCR7, CD25, CD127, CD95 and CD27 were used to sort naive, central memory, regulatory and stem cell-like memory CD4+ T cells. Purity was above 95% for every sorted population. PBMCs were isolated immediately by Lymphoprep density gradient centrifugation and stained directly without culture. To minimize batch effects, samples were stained and sorted in pairs, one healthy donor with one patient per experiment. From a lookup of the germline V gene (reference sequence), CDR1 and CDR2 are MNHNY and SVGAGI. V has 6 bases trimmed and J has 0 bases trimmed; junction bases matching no gene number 9. The CDR3, from cysteine to phenylalanine, totals 16 residues. Only the CDR3 region is kept as DNA, spanning 48 bases read in frame from base 1. The entire amount of isolated RNA was reverse transcribed using the High Capacity cDNA Reverse Transcription Kit, so the sequenced TCRB transcripts were expressed ones. Deep immunoSEQ sequencing was performed on naive, central memory and regulatory T cell samples, with an average of approximately 3.9 million total reads per sample. After sorted cells were lysed in RLT buffer, RNA was extracted with DNase-treated RNeasy Micro or Mini kits, with the choice depending on cell number. To prevent cross-contamination, every cell subset was processed on its own, while patient and healthy donor samples were processed together. TCRB sequences were amplified from cDNA with the immunoSEQ multiplex PCR, producing 87-bp fragments spanning the CDR3 region. Amplicons were sequenced on the Illumina HiSeq platform. The authors' pipeline ran thus. Synthetic template baselines were used to correct PCR bias computationally, reads within Hamming distance 2 were collapsed together, and singletons that could not be merged were discarded. Reads were aligned against IMGT so that V, D and J genes, CDR3 length and insertions or deletions at six rearrangement sites could be assigned. Within each subset, clonotype counts were normalized to sorted cell number, and only after that were true diversity and Gini coefficients computed with the tcR R package. The overlap coefficient, calculated on TCRB nucleotide sequences, was used to quantify repertoire sharing. Out-of-frame TCRB sequences from naive cells were analyzed to stand in for the pre-selection repertoire. This immuneACCESS table, as held by TCRdb, lists in-frame sequences with V and J called but not all clones. Of the missing ones, under half trace to an unresolved V gene in checked studies; the others have no known cause. V, J and clone size reflect that table, while D and trimming were determined from the DNA. Across this sample there are 450,000 to 600,000 clones, with 25% to 35% seen only once. 0.06% to 0.07% of the sample is held by the ten biggest clonotypes.

The source material was naive CD4+ T cells from blood. The cell subset or site label of this sample denotes: true naive CD4+ T cells. The TCR comes from a man aged 18 to 30 in good health. The rearrangement combines TRBV6-6 with TRBJ2-3; a stretch of 7 junction bases matches TRBD2. This receptor has the CDR3 CASSPTAGTSTDTQYF. In nucleotide form, the sequence is TGTGCCAGCAGCCCGACAGCGGGAACTAGCACAGATACGCAGTATTTT.